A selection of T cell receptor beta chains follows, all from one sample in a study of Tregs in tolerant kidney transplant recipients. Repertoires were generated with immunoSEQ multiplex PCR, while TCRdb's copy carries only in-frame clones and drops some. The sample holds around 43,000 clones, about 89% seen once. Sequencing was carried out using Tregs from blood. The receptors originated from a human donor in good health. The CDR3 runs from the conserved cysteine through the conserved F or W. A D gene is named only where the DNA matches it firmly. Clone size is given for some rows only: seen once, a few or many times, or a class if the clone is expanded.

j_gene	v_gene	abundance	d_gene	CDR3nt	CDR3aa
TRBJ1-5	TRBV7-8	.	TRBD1	TGTGCCAGCAGCTCGTCGGGACAGGGGAGGAATCAGCCCCAGCATTTT	CASSSSGQGRNQPQHF
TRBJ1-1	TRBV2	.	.	TGTGCCAGCAGTCGTGTGGACACAGTATACCTAAAACGGGCTGAAGCTTTCTTT	CASSRVDTVYLKRAEAFF
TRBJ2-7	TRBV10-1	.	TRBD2	TGCGCCAGCAGTGGGGCTAGCGGGAAATCCTACGAGCAGTACTTC	CASSGASGKSYEQYF
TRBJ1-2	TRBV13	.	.	TGTGCCAGCAGCTTAAGGTACAGGGTGAACTATGGCTACACCTTC	CASSLRYRVNYGYTF
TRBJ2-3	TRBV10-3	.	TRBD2	TGTGCCATCGGACTAGCGGGTGCAGATACGCAGTATTTT	CAIGLAGADTQYF
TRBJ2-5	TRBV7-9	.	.	TGTGCCAGCAGCTCAAGAGCAATCGTGGAGACCCAGTACTTC	CASSSRAIVETQYF
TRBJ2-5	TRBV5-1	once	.	TGCGCCAGCAGCTTGGTTCCAGGGGGGGGTCAAGAGACCCAGTACTTC	CASSLVPGGGQETQYF
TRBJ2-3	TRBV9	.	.	TGTGCCAGCAGCGTAGGGTGGCGAGGGGTCACAGATACGCAGTATTTT	CASSVGWRGVTDTQYF
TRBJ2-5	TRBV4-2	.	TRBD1	TGTGCCATCTCGAAGGGGGCCCAAGAGACCCAGTACTTC	CAISKGAQETQYF
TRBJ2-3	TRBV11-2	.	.	TGTGCCAGCACCTGGTCGGGGACAGATACGCAGTATTTT	CASTWSGTDTQYF
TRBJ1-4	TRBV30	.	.	TGTGCCTGGAGTGTACGGCGGGCCGCAACTAATGAAAAACTGTTTTTT	CAWSVRRAATNEKLFF
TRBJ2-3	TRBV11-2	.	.	TGTGCCAGCAGCTTAAGGACTACCACCAGCACAGATACGCAGTATTTT	CASSLRTTTSTDTQYF
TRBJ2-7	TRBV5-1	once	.	TGCGCCAGCAGCCTCGACCGGTACGAGCAGTACTTC	CASSLDRYEQYF
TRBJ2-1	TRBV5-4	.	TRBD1	TGTGCCAGCAGACAGGGACAGGGGTCCTACAATGAGCAGTTCTTC	CASRQGQGSYNEQFF
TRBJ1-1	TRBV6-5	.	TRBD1	TGTGCCAGCAGGGGGACAGGGGGCCTCACTGAAGCTTTCTTT	CASRGTGGLTEAFF
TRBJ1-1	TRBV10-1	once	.	TGCGCCAGCAGTGAACGGCAGGGTACTTTCGCTGAAGCTTTCTTT	CASSERQGTFAEAFF
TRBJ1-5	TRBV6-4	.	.	TGTGCCAGGACTCTGGACATACTTAGCAATCAGCCCCAGCATTTT	CARTLDILSNQPQHF
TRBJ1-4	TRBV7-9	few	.	TGTGCCAGCAGTTTCGACGGTTACGGTAATGAAAAACTGTTTTTT	CASSFDGYGNEKLFF
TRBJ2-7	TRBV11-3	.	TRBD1	TGTGCCAGCAGCTCGGGACAGAACGAGCAGTACTTC	CASSSGQNEQYF
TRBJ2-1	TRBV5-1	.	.	TGCGCCAGCAAAGGACTACTGCCGTACAATGAGCAGTTCTTC	CASKGLLPYNEQFF
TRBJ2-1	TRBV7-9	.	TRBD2	TGTGCCAGCAGCTTAGCGGGACTAGCGGGACGGAGCTCCTACAATGAGCAGTTCTTC	CASSLAGLAGRSSYNEQFF
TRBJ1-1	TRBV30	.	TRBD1	TGTGCCTGGAGTGTAGCCCGCCGACAGGGGGCCCATAGAGCTTTCTTT	CAWSVARRQGAHRAFF
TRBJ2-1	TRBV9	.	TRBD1	TGTGCCAGCAGCGCCCGACAGGGGAATGAGCAGTTCTTC	CASSARQGNEQFF
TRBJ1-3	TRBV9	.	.	TGTGCCAGCGCCCCCTCGAGGTCCGGAAACACCATATATTTT	CASAPSRSGNTIYF
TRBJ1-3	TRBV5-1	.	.	TGCGCCAGCAGCCGGGACGCGGGAAACACCATATATTTT	CASSRDAGNTIYF
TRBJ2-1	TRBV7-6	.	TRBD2	TGTGCCAGCAGCTCAGAGCAGCGGGGGGGCCGCAATGAGCAGTTCTTC	CASSSEQRGGRNEQFF
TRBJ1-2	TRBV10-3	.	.	TGTGCCTCCAATGAGCGCGGGTACGGCTACACCTTC	CASNERGYGYTF
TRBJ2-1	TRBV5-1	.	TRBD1	TGCGCCAGCAGCTCCCGGGACAGTAAAAATGAGCAGTTCTTC	CASSSRDSKNEQFF
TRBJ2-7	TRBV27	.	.	TGTGCCAGCAGTCCCTTAAGTAGCTCCTACGAGCAGTACTTC	CASSPLSSSYEQYF
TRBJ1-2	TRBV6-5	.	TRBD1	TGTGCCAGCAGTTACCGACAGGGCCGTTATGGCTACACCTTC	CASSYRQGRYGYTF
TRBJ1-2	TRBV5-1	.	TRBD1	TGCGCCAGCAGCTTGGTGACAGGGGGCAGGAATGGCTACACCTTC	CASSLVTGGRNGYTF
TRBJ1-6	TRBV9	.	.	TGTGCCAGCAGCGTAGGGGCAGAAACTTTTAATTCACCCCTCCACTTT	CASSVGAETFNSPLHF
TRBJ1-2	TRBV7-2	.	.	TGTGCCAGCAGCTTCGGTCAGTACTTGCTTGGCTACACCTTC	CASSFGQYLLGYTF
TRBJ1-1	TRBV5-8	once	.	TGTGCCAGCAGCTTCTACAGGTCCGCCCGAGCTTTCTTT	CASSFYRSARAFF
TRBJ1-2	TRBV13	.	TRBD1	TGTGCCAGCAGGGATAGGGGGCCTGGCTACACCTTC	CASRDRGPGYTF
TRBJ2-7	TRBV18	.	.	TGTGCCAGCTCACCCCAAACCTACGAGCAGTACTTC	CASSPQTYEQYF
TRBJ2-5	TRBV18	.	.	TGTGCCAGCTCACCCCAAGAGACCCAGTACTTC	CASSPQETQYF
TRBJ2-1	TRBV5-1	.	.	TGCGCCAGCAGCTTGGTTTTCGATGAGCAGTTCTTC	CASSLVFDEQFF
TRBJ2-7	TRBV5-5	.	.	TGTGCCAGCAGCTTGGTTGGACCCTACGAGCAGTACTTC	CASSLVGPYEQYF
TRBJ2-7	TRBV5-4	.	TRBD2	TGTGCCAGCAGCACCGGACTAGCGGGCCTCTACGAGCAGTACTTC	CASSTGLAGLYEQYF
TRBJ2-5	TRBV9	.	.	TGTGCCAGCAGCGCCTCCCCTTGGGGCTCTGAGACCCAGTACTTC	CASSASPWGSETQYF
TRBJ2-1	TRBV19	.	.	TGTGCCAGTAGTATTGTCGGCGGACGGTGGAATGAGCAGTTCTTC	CASSIVGGRWNEQFF
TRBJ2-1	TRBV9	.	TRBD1	TGTGCCAGCAGCCCCCGACAGGGGCCCAATGAGCAGTTCTTC	CASSPRQGPNEQFF
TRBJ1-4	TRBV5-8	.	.	TGTGCCAGCAGCTTGCGGGCCTTCTGGGGTGAAAAACTGTTTTTT	CASSLRAFWGEKLFF
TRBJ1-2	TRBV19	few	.	TGTGCCAGTAAGGGTAACTATGGCTACACCTTC	CASKGNYGYTF